The present entry profiles one T cell receptor (beta chain) with its context. Its antigen is currently unknown. This sample is drawn from a study of OX40 agonist ivuxolimab in advanced cancers. Overall study context: Anti-PD-1, anti-PD-L1 or anti-CTLA-4 therapy given earlier was allowed, and roughly 40% had some.

The protocol was immunoSEQ multiplex PCR, while the TCRdb copy is restricted to in-frame clones and leaves out a portion. The data contain around 110,000 clones, approximately 90% of them singletons. Trimming cost V 7 bases and J 6 bases; bases outside gene matches: 6. CDR1 SQVTM and CDR2 ANQGSEA come from the germline V gene. The CDR3 has 13 residues. Study-wide findings and caveats: The investigators did not determine what antigen specificity the expanded peripheral T cells had. With doses of 0.1 to 3.0 mg/kg, CD4+ and CD8+ blood T cells had undergone clonal expansion by week 6. Averaging showed that CD8+ T cells had more expanded clones than CD4+ did.

The input for sequencing was CD4+ or CD8+ T cells sorted from blood, taken in a trial of the OX40 agonist ivuxolimab. This clonotype originated in an adult with an advanced solid tumor such as melanoma, head and neck, liver or kidney cancer. The chain employs TRBV29-1 and TRBJ1-1; 12 bases line up with TRBD1. CDR3 in DNA: TGCAGCGCACCGGGACAGGGGGCACCTGAAGCTTTCTTT. Protein sequence: CSAPGQGAPEAFF.